Following are 24 T cell receptor beta chains from one sample sequenced in a study of CD8 T cells in Susac syndrome. When the RNA was reverse transcribed, random hexamers were used with an input of roughly 0.45 to 1 ug. TCRdb analysed the immunoSEQ multiplex PCR reads with MiXCR anew, one entry per CDR3 protein. The sample consists of under 80,000 distinct CDR3 sequences, over 85% of them appearing once. Material: CD8+ T cells from PBMCs. These receptors all stem from a human donor with multiple sclerosis.

The V call is TRBV6-6, the J call TRBJ2-7; 8 bases match TRBD2. CDR3 length equals 15 residues. V was pared by 2 bases and J by 5 bases, with 8 bases of the junction left unmatched. Per the germline V gene, CDR1 is MNHNY and CDR2 is SVGAGI (reference sequence). In DNA form, the CDR3 reads TGTGCCAGCAGTTACGCCGGGGGGGCCAAGGACGAGCAGTACTTC. Translation gives CASSYAGGAKDEQYF.

The chain joins TRBV3-1 to TRBJ1-1, with a tentative D call TRBD1 (5 bases). Trimming left V 0 bases short and J 5 bases short, with 10 bases between. CDR3 length equals 14 residues. Germline CDR1 is LGHDT and CDR2 is YNNKEL (reference sequence). CDR3 sequence: CASSQEGKGTEAFF. The CDR3 nucleotides are TGTGCCAGCAGCCAAGAAGGGAAGGGGACTGAAGCTTTCTTT.

The chain couples TRBV19 to TRBJ1-1, with TRBD1 as a possible D gene (6 bases). The CDR3 contains 14 residues. From germline, CDR1 is LNHDA and CDR2 SQIVND (reference sequence). V dropped 6 bases and J dropped 5 bases, with 16 bases sitting between them. CDR3 coding DNA: TGTGCCAGTAGGTTACAGGGAGTTGGGACTGAAGCTTTCTTT. Amino acid sequence: CASRLQGVGTEAFF.

The chain combines TRBV7-9 with TRBJ2-1, with 15 bases lining up with TRBD2. The CDR3 loop spans 16 amino acids. Germline-derived CDR1 and CDR2 are SEHNR and FQNEAQ (reference sequence). Trimming removed 5 bases from V and 8 bases from J; junction bases left unmatched: 7. Here the CDR3 reads CASSPWTSGGGDEQFF. The CDR3 nucleotides are TGTGCCAGCAGCCCCTGGACTAGCGGGGGGGGCGATGAGCAGTTCTTC.

The chain has TRBV4-1 and TRBJ2-1; 12 nucleotides match TRBD2. The V gene end was trimmed by 2 bases and the J gene end by 9 bases; junction bases not matched to a gene: 8. Germline assignment: CDR1 MGHRA and CDR2 YSYEKL. This CDR3 spans 16 amino acids. In DNA, the CDR3 is TGCGCCAGCAGCCAATACCTAGCGGGAGGGCCCGGTGAGCAGTTCTTC. It translates to CASSQYLAGGPGEQFF.

This clonotype was counted once. The chain joins TRBV5-1 to TRBJ2-7, with TRBD2 matching over 8 bases. The CDR3 covers 15 residues. From germline, CDR1 is SGHRS and CDR2 YFSETQ. V lost 0 bases to trimming and J lost 3 bases; unmatched junction nucleotides: 5. This chain's CDR3 is CASSLDSREVYEQYF. CDR3 nucleotide sequence: TGCGCCAGCAGCTTGGATTCGCGGGAGGTCTACGAGCAGTACTTC.

This clonotype was found once. The chain has TRBV7-9 and TRBJ2-3; tentative D call: TRBD2 (6 bases). Germline assignment: CDR1 SEHNR and CDR2 FQNEAQ (reference sequence). The V gene lost 8 bases and the J gene lost 5 bases, with 17 bases spanning the gap. The CDR3 is 14 amino acids. The CDR3 here is CASGGGAKGDTQYF. CDR3 nucleotides: TGTGCCAGCGGTGGCGGGGCCAAGGGAGATACGCAGTATTTT.

The rearrangement uses TRBV12-3 or TRBV12-4 and TRBJ2-3; D ambiguous. This CDR3 contains 13 residues. Trimming stripped 1 base from V and 6 bases from J, with 8 bases between. CDR3 sequence: CASSLGREDTQYF. CDR3 sequence (DNA): TGTGCCAGCAGTTTAGGACGTGAGGATACGCAGTATTTT.

This chain uses TRBV29-1 with TRBJ2-7; TRBD2 agrees at 10 bases. V was clipped by 2 bases and J by 5 bases; unmatched bases: 9. Germline V gene lookup returns CDR1 SQVTM and CDR2 ANQGSEA. This CDR3 comprises 15 residues. This CDR3 reads CSVEWLAGDHDEQYF. CDR3 in DNA: TGCAGCGTTGAATGGCTAGCGGGGGACCACGACGAGCAGTACTTC.

As concerns this clonotype: Compared with germline, one end of the junction differs, possibly owing to a read error. The CDR3 loop is CASTGGSPLHF. Written as DNA, the CDR3 is TGTGCCAGCACCGGAGGTTCACCCCTCCATTTT. The chain is built from TRBV6-2 or TRBV6-3 and TRBJ1-6; D uncertain. Germline V gives CDR1 MNHEY, CDR2 SVGEGT. The CDR3 runs 11 residues.

The rearrangement links TRBV16 to TRBJ1-5, with D hard to call. Trimming removed 4 bases from V and 0 bases from J, with 7 bases in between. There are 14 residues in the CDR3. Germline V gene lookup returns CDR1 KGHSY and CDR2 FQNENV. CDR3 in amino acids: CASSPNDSNQPQHF. The CDR3 region has the DNA TGTGCCAGCAGCCCCAATGATAGCAATCAGCCCCAGCATTTT. Full variable domain (remainder filled in from reference TRBV16 and TRBJ1-5): GEEVAQTPKHLVRGEGQKAKLYCAPIKGHSYVFWYQQVLKNEFKFLISFQNENVFDETGMPKERFSAKCLPNSPCSLEIQATKLEDSAVYFCASSPNDSNQPQHFGDGTRLSIL.

The V call is TRBV4-1, the J call TRBJ2-3, with 8 bases aligning to TRBD2. The CDR3 spans 16 residues. The V segment lost 2 bases and the J segment 0 bases; nucleotides outside the gene matches: 4. Germline lookup yields CDR1 MGHRA and CDR2 YSYEKL. CDR3: CASSQIRTSSTDTQYF. CDR3 DNA: TGCGCCAGCAGCCAAATTCGGACTAGCAGCACAGATACGCAGTATTTT.

The gene calls are TRBV7-9 and TRBJ1-2; D uncertain. Trimming took off 9 bases at V and 3 bases at J, with 8 bases between the two ends. Germline CDR1 is SEHNR and CDR2 is FQNEAQ (reference sequence). The CDR3 runs 11 residues. In nucleotides, the CDR3 is TGTGCCAGGGACGGGGACTATGGCTACACCTTC. Its protein product is CARDGDYGYTF.

This chain's CDR3 is CASATWETTVETQYF. The CDR3 DNA reads TGTGCTAGTGCAACCTGGGAGACAACGGTAGAGACCCAGTACTTC. The V and J genes are TRBV12-5 and TRBJ2-5, with D possibly matching TRBD2 (5 bases). With 7 bases removed from V and 4 bases from J, the gap between germline ends came to 19 bases. The CDR3 loop spans 15 amino acids. From germline, CDR1 is LGHNT and CDR2 FRNRAP. The full variable domain, with the rest looked up from reference TRBV12-5 and TRBJ2-5, is DARVTQTPRHKVTEMGQEVTMRCQPILGHNTVFWYRQTMMQGLELLAYFRNRAPLDDSGMPKDRFSAEMPDATLATLKIQPSEPRDSAVYFCASATWETTVETQYFGPGTRLLVL.

Worth noting for this clonotype: At one boundary the junction diverges from the germline segment, which might be a read error. The V and J genes are TRBV7-9 and TRBJ2-1; tentatively, D is TRBD2 (6 bases). Germline CDR1 is SEHNR and CDR2 is FQNEAQ (reference sequence). CDR3 length: 14 residues. CDR3 amino acids: CASSGGNSDNEQFF. CDR3 DNA sequence: TGTGCCAGCTCTGGGGGGAACTCCGACAATGAGCAGTTCTTC.

The V gene is TRBV27, the J gene TRBJ2-3; 10 nucleotides match TRBD2. The trim removed 2 bases at V and 6 bases at J, leaving 11 bases unmatched. The CDR3 is 17 residues long. Germline lookup yields CDR1 MNHEY and CDR2 SMNVEV (reference sequence). The CDR3 sequence: CASSLIVPAGGLDTQYF. In DNA, the CDR3 is TGTGCCAGCAGTTTAATTGTTCCAGCGGGGGGGCTTGATACGCAGTATTTT.

The chain is built from TRBV7-2 and TRBJ2-4; D gene unclear. The V gene lost 0 bases and the J gene lost 0 bases, with 9 bases spanning the gap. CDR3 length: 16 residues. Germline V CDR1 and CDR2: SGHTA, FQGNSA. The chain's CDR3 is CASSLALGGAKNIQYF. The CDR3 DNA reads as TGTGCCAGCAGCTTAGCGCTAGGCGGAGCCAAAAACATTCAGTACTTC.

The V and J genes are TRBV18 and TRBJ2-7; either TRBD1 or TRBD2 may supply D (6 bases each). The CDR3 consists of 15 residues. Trimming took 6 bases from V and 3 from J, leaving 18 bases between them. CDR1 and CDR2 (germline): KGHSH, LQKENI. The CDR3 here is CASSRGPKSNYEQYF. CDR3 coding DNA: TGTGCCAGCTCCCGGGGGCCCAAGTCGAACTACGAGCAGTACTTC.

The J gene is TRBJ2-5, the V gene TRBV9; TRBD2 matches at 7 bases. CDR3 size: 16 residues. Germline-derived CDR1 and CDR2 are SGDLS and YYNGEE. Trimming cost V 4 bases and J 3 bases; bases outside gene matches: 12. In nucleotides, the CDR3 is TGTGCCAGCAGCCCTCCGGGGAGGGAAGAAGAAGAGACCCAGTACTTC. Translation: CASSPPGREEEETQYF.

The sample holds a few counts of this clonotype. The J gene is TRBJ1-1, the V gene TRBV29-1; D is undetermined. Between the trimmed V and J ends, which lost 4 bases and 5 bases, there was a span of 8 bases. The CDR3 is made up of 11 amino acids. CDR1 and CDR2 from the germline V gene are SQVTM and ANQGSEA. The CDR3 reads CSVGAGTEAFF. The CDR3, as DNA: TGCAGCGTTGGGGCTGGTACTGAAGCTTTCTTT.

V usage is TRBV2 and J usage is TRBJ2-3; D perhaps matches TRBD2 (5 bases). This CDR3 comprises 13 residues. Trimming took off 7 bases at V and 2 bases at J, with 10 bases between the two ends. The germline V gene encodes CDR1 SNHLY and CDR2 FYNNEI. The CDR3 DNA follows: TGTGCCAGCACGGGGAGCCCCACAGATACGCAGTATTTT. It yields the protein CASTGSPTDTQYF.

The chain links TRBV20-1 to TRBJ1-2; possibly TRBD1 for D (6 bases). The CDR3 loop spans 14 amino acids. Germline assignment: CDR1 DFQATT and CDR2 SNEGSKA (reference sequence). V was cut by 6 bases and J by 2 bases, with 16 bases left in between. The CDR3 DNA follows: TGCAGTGCAGCTGACCAGGGGTGGAACTATGGCTACACCTTC. This gives the protein CSAADQGWNYGYTF.

This clonotype was seen a single time. This chain uses TRBV12-3 or TRBV12-4 with TRBJ1-1; D uncertain. V shed 2 bases and J shed 4 bases, with 11 bases lying between them. This CDR3 is 14 amino acids long. The DNA for the CDR3 is TGTGCCAGCAGTTTAATGGCGGAGGTCACTGAAGCTTTCTTT. Translated, it gives CASSLMAEVTEAFF.

The V call is TRBV10-3, the J call TRBJ2-1; 7 bases are shared with TRBD1. Germline V CDR1 and CDR2: ENHRY, SYGVKD. V gave up 1 base and J gave up 7 bases; unmatched junction bases: 7. This CDR3 spans 15 amino acids. The CDR3 nucleotides read TGTGCCATCAGTGAGTACCGGGACAGTAGGAATGAGCAGTTCTTC. It is translated as CAISEYRDSRNEQFF.